This TCR beta chain was found in a study of cytomegalovirus exposure and HLA in healthy donors. On the study more broadly: T cells numbering around 200 million yielded 117 million unique TCR beta sequences in an earlier analysis. Points from the study as a whole: Sequence variants that were highly shared formed a cluster that was likely a sequencing artifact. Per a later analysis, 15,000 to 20,000 TCR beta sequences showed association with HLA alleles at 0.05 false discovery rate. DRB1 showed the most TCR associations and HLA-C the fewest in a later analysis, as rates varied by HLA locus.

The PCR used 60 Vbeta and 13 Jbeta primers. The data were produced by immunoSEQ multiplex PCR, yet TCRdb's version contains in-frame clones alone and is incomplete. This sample has more than 55,000 clones; under 85% occur once, and the top ten carry approximately 12%. This CDR3 is 14 amino acids long. Germline CDR1 LGHNT, CDR2 FRNRAP. With V trimmed by 1 base and J by 7 bases, 2 bases remained unmatched. A note on this clone: Its specificity is unknown.

The sequenced material came from PBMCs. The receptor's source is a woman aged 60-75 years in good health and CMV-seropositive. This sequence joins TRBV12-5 and TRBJ1-4; TRBD1 agrees at 8 bases. The CDR3 loop is CASGLGQGREKLFF. The CDR3 nucleotides read TGTGCTAGTGGTTTGGGACAGGGGCGTGAAAAACTGTTTTTT.